This T cell receptor (beta chain) was captured in a study of CD8 T cells in ankylosing spondylitis. Study-level results: Certain motif variants had earlier been reported in reactive arthritis synovial fluid and blood. Disease-linked clones displayed a CD8+ phenotype and appeared relatively rarely in peripheral blood. Within ankylosing spondylitis blood, a TCR beta motif made up of roughly eight highly homologous variants appeared to be characteristic. The study looked at matched synovial fluid samples from ankylosing spondylitis patients. Disease-linked clones were reported to be significantly enriched there.

Note on this clonotype: Its antigen remains unknown.

Making use of molecular barcodes, quantitative 5'-RACE generated TCR beta libraries. Via MiXCR, TCRdb re-called the 5' RACE reads, giving one row per CDR3 protein. Counted here are about 450,000 distinct CDR3 sequences, roughly 26% occurring once; the ten biggest clones make up over 0.8%. Trimming pared 4 bases from V and 2 bases from J, leaving 17 bases between. Germline V gives CDR1 MNHNS, CDR2 SASEGT. The CDR3 extends over 16 amino acids. This TCR was sampled from a male donor with ankylosing spondylitis. This sequence joins TRBV6-1 and TRBJ2-5, with D perhaps assigned TRBD1 or TRBD2 (5 bases each). Sequenced input: blood, either unsorted or a sorted T cell fraction (not recorded which). DNA for the CDR3: TGTGCCAGCAGTGGTCCTTACGACGGGGCACAAGAGACCCAGTACTTC. It yields the protein CASSGPYDGAQETQYF.